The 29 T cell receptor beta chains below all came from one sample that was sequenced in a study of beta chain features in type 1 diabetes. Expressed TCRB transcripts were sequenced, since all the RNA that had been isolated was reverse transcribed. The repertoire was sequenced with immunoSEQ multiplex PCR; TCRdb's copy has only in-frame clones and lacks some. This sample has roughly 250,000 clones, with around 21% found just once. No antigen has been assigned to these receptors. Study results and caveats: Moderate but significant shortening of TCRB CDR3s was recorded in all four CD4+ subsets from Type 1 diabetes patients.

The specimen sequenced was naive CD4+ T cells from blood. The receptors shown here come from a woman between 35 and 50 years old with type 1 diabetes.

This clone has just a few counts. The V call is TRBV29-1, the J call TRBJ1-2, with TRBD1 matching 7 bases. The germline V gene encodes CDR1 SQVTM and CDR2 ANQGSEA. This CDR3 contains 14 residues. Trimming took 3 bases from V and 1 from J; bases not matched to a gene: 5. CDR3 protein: CSVDRDSLNYGYTF. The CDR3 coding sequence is TGCAGCGTTGACCGGGACAGCCTTAACTATGGCTACACCTTC.

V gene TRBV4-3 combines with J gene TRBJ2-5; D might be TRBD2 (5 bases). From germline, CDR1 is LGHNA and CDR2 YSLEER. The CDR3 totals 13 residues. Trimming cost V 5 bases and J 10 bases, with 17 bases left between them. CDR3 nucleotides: TGCGCCAGCAGCTCACAAGGGCGGGCCGTCCAGTACTTC. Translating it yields CASSSQGRAVQYF.

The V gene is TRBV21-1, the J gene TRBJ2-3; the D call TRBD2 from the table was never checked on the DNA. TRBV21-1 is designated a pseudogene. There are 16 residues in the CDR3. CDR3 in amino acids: CASSHIAGGCTDTQYF. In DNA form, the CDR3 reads TGTGCCAGCAGCCATATAGCGGGGGGATGCACAGATACGCAGTATTTT.

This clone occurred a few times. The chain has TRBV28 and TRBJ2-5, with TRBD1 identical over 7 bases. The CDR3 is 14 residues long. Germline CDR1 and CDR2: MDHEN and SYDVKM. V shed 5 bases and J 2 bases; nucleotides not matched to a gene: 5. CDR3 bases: TGTGCCAGCAGTAGCCGACAGGGTCAAGAGACCCAGTACTTC. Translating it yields CASSSRQGQETQYF.

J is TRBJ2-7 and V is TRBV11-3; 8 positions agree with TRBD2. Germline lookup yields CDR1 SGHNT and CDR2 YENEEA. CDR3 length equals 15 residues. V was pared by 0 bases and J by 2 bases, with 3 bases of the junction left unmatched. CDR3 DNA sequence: TGTGCCAGCAGCTTAGACGGGACTAGGGCCTACGAGCAGTACTTC. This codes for CASSLDGTRAYEQYF.

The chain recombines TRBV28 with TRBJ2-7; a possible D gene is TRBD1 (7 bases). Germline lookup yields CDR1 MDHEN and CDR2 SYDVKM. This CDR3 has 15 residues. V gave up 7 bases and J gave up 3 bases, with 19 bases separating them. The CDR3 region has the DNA TGTGCCAGCAATCTCGGAGGGACAGCGGTCTACGAGCAGTACTTC. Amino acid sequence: CASNLGGTAVYEQYF.

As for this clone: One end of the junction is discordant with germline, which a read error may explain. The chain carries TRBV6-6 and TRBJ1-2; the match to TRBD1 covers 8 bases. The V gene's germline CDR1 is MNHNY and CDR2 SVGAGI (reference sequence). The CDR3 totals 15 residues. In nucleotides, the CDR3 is TGTGCCAGCAGTGACTCCCAGACAGGGGCCTATGGCTACACCTTC. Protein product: CASSDSQTGAYGYTF.

CDR3 region: CASSLQGASGEQYF. CDR3 DNA sequence: TGTGCCAGCAGCCTGCAGGGGGCTTCGGGCGAGCAGTACTTC. The V call is TRBV5-4, the J call TRBJ2-7; TRBD1 agrees at 8 bases. With V trimmed by 4 bases and J by 6 bases, 9 bases remained unmatched. Germline V gene sequence: CDR1 SGHNT, CDR2 YYREEE (reference sequence). CDR3 length equals 14 residues.

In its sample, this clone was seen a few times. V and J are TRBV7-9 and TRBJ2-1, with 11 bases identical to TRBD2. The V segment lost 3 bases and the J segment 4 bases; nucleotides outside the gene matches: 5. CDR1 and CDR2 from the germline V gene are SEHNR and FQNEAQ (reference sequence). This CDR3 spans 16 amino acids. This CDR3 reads CASSFLTSGVYNEQFF. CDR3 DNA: TGTGCCAGCAGCTTCTTGACTAGCGGGGTATACAATGAGCAGTTCTTC.

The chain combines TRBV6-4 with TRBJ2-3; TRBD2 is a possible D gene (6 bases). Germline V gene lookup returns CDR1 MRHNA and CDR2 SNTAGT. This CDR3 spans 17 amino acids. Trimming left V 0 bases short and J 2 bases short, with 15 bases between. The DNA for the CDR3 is TGTGCCAGCAGTGACTCCGCTGCCCAGGGACTCACAGATACGCAGTATTTT. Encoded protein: CASSDSAAQGLTDTQYF.

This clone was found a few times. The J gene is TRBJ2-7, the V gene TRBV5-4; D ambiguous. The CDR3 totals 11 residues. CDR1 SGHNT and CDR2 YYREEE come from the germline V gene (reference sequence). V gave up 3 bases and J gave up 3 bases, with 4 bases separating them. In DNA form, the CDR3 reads TGTGCCAGCAGCTCCCACTACGAGCAGTACTTC. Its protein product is CASSSHYEQYF.

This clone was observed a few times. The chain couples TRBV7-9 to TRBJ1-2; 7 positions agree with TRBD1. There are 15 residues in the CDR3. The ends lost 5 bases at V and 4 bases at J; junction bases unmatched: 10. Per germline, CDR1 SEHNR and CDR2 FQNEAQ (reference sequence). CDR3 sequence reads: CASSLRQGSSYGYTF. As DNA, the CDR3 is TGTGCCAGCAGCCTACGACAGGGATCCTCCTATGGCTACACCTTC.

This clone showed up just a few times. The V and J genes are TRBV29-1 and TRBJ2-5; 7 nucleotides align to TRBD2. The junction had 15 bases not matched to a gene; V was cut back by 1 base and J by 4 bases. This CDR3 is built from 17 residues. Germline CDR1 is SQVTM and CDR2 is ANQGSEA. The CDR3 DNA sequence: TGCAGCGTTGAAGTCCCAAAACCGGGACTACGAGGAGAGACCCAGTACTTC. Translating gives CSVEVPKPGLRGETQYF.

The CDR3 coding sequence is TGTGCCACCAGCAGGGTTAGAGCCATGGACAGTTCTGGGGCCAACGTCCTGACTTTC. Protein product: CATSRVRAMDSSGANVLTF. This sequence joins TRBV15 and TRBJ2-6, with D tentatively TRBD1 (6 bases). The germline V gene encodes CDR1 LNHNV and CDR2 YYDKDF (reference sequence). The CDR3 covers 19 residues. With 3 bases removed from V and 1 base from J, the gap between germline ends came to 19 bases.

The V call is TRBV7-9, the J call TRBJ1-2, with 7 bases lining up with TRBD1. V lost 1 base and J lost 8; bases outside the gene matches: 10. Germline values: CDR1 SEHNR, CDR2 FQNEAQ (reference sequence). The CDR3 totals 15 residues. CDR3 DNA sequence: TGTGCCAGCAGCTTAGGACAGGGAACCCGGCAGGGCTACACCTTC. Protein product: CASSLGQGTRQGYTF.

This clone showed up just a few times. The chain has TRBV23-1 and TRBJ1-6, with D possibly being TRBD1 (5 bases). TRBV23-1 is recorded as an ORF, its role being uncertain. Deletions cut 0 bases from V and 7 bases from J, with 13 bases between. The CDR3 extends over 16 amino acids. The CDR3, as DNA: TGCGCCAGCAGTCAATCGAGGCAGGGCCGGAATTCACCCCTCCACTTT. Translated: CASSQSRQGRNSPLHF.

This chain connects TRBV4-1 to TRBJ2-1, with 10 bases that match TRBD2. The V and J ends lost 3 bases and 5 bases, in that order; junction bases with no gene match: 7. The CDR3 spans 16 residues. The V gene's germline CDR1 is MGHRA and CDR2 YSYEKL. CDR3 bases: TGCGCCAGCAGCCAGAGAGCGGGGGGGCCGAACAATGAGCAGTTCTTC. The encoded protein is CASSQRAGGPNNEQFF.

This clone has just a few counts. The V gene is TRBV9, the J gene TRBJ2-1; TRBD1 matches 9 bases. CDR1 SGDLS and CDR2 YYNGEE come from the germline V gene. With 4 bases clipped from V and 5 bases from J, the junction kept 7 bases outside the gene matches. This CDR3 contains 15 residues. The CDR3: CASSPRDREDNEQFF. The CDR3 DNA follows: TGTGCCAGCAGCCCCCGGGACAGGGAGGACAATGAGCAGTTCTTC.

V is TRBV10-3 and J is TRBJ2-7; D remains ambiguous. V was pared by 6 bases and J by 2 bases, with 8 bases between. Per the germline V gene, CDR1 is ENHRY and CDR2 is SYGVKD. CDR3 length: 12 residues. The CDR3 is CAISDSAYEQYF. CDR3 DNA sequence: TGTGCCATCAGCGACTCAGCCTACGAGCAGTACTTC.

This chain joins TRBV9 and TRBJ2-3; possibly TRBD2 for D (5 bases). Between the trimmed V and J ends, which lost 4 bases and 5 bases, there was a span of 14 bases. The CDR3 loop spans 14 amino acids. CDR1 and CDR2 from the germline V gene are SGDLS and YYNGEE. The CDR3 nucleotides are TGTGCCAGCAGCCCCCGGGAAAGGCGAGATACGCAGTATTTT. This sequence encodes CASSPRERRDTQYF.

DNA for the CDR3: TGTGCCAGCAGCTTCGGGACAGGGTTCTACGAGCAGTACTTC. Translated: CASSFGTGFYEQYF. The chain uses TRBV7-2 and TRBJ2-7; TRBD1 matches 9 bases. CDR3 length equals 14 residues. Trimming at V came to 3 bases and at J to 3 bases, leaving 3 bases not matched to a gene. Germline V gene sequence: CDR1 SGHTA, CDR2 FQGNSA.

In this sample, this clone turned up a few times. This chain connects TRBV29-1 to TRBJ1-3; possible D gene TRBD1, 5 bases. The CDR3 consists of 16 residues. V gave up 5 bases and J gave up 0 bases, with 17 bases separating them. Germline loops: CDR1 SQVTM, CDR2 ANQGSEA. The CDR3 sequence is CSVRESFDSSGNTIYF. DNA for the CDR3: TGCAGCGTTAGGGAAAGCTTCGACAGCTCTGGAAACACCATATATTTT.

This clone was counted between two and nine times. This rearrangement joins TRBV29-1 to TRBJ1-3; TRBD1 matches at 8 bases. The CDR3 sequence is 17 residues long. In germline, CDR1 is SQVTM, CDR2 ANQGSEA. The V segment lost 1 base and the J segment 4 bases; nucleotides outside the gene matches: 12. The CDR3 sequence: CSVEVGQGMKFGNTIYF. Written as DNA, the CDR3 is TGCAGCGTTGAAGTTGGACAGGGTATGAAATTCGGAAACACCATATATTTT.

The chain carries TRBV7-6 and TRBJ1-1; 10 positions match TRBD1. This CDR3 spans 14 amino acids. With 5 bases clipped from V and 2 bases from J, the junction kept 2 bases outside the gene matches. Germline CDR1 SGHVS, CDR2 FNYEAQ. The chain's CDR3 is CASSRDRGNTEAFF. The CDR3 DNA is TGTGCCAGCAGCAGGGACAGGGGCAACACTGAAGCTTTCTTT. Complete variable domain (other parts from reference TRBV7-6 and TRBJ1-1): GAGVSQSPRYKVTKRGQDVALRCDPISGHVSLYWYRQALGQGPEFLTYFNYEAQQDKSGLPNDRFSAERPEGSISTLTIQRTEQRDSAMYRCASSRDRGNTEAFFGQGTRLTVV.

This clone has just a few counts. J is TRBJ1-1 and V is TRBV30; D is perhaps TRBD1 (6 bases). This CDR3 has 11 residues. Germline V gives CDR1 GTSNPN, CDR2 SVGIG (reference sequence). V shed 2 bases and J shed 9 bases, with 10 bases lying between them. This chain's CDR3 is CAWSRQDQAFF. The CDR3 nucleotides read TGTGCCTGGAGTCGACAGGATCAAGCTTTCTTT. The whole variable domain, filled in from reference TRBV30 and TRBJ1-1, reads SQTIHQWPATLVQPVGSPLSLECTVEGTSNPNLYWYRQAAGRGLQLLFYSVGIGQISSEVPQNLSASRPQDRQFILSSKKLLLSDSGFYLCAWSRQDQAFFGQGTRLTVV.

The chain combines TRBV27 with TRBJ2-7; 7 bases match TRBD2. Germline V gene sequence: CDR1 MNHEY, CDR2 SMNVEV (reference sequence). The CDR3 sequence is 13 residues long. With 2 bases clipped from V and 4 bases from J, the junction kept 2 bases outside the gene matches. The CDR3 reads CASSLRGSYEQYF. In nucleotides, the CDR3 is TGTGCCAGCAGTTTACGCGGGAGTTACGAGCAGTACTTC.

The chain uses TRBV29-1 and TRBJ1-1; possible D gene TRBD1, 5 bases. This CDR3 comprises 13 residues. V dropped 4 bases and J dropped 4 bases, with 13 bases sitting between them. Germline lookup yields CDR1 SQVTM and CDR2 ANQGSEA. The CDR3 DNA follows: TGCAGCGTTGCAGCGGGGGTCGCCACTGAAGCTTTCTTT. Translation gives CSVAAGVATEAFF.

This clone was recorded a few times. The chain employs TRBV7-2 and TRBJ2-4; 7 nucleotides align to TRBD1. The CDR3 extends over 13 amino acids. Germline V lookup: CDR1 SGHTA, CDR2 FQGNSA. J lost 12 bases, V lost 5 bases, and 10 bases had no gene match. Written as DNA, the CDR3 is TGTGCCAGCAGCCCACGACAGGGTATTACTCAGTACTTC. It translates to CASSPRQGITQYF.

The CDR3 bases are TGTGCCAGCAGCTGGGACAGAGTGTCCTACGAGCAGTACTTC. Its translation is CASSWDRVSYEQYF. This chain uses TRBV7-9 with TRBJ2-7; the match to TRBD1 covers 7 bases. V trimming: 4 bases; J trimming: 1 base; junction bases outside the gene matches: 4. The V gene's germline CDR1 is SEHNR and CDR2 FQNEAQ (reference sequence). CDR3 length equals 14 residues.